Presented here are 6 T cell receptor beta chains from one specimen sequenced in a study of blood T cell repertoires in COVID-19. Assay used: immunoSEQ multiplex PCR; TCRdb lists only in-frame clones, some missing. The data contain about 200,000 clones, roughly 84% of them singletons. Source material: peripheral blood. The receptors were sampled from a human donor in a cohort sampled during active COVID-19.

This clone was counted ten times or more. J is TRBJ2-1 and V is TRBV15; D is undetermined. V gave up 0 bases and J gave up 10 bases, with 16 bases separating them. The CDR3 contains 15 residues. Germline assignment: CDR1 LNHNV and CDR2 YYDKDF (reference sequence). The CDR3 spells CATSRDRQVWIEQFF. The CDR3 DNA reads TGTGCCACCAGCAGAGATAGGCAGGTTTGGATAGAGCAGTTCTTC.

This chain joins TRBV5-1 and TRBJ2-7; tentatively, D is TRBD2 (6 bases). Germline values: CDR1 SGHRS, CDR2 YFSETQ. Trimming shortened V by 4 bases and J by 5 bases, and 19 bases separated the two germline ends. The CDR3 consists of 15 residues. The CDR3 region has the DNA TGCGCCAGCAGCCCCACCGTTGGGGGGTCGCACGAGCAGTACTTC. Its translation is CASSPTVGGSHEQYF.

This clone was seen more than once but under ten times. The gene calls are TRBV5-4 and TRBJ2-4, with a weak D call TRBD2 (5 bases). In germline, CDR1 is SGHNT, CDR2 YYREEE (reference sequence). The CDR3 length is 14 residues. The V and J ends lost 3 bases and 9 bases respectively, with 16 bases between them. The CDR3 protein is CASSSDRGKGIQYF. The CDR3, as DNA: TGTGCCAGCAGCTCGGACCGGGGAAAGGGCATTCAGTACTTC.

This clone was recorded once. The V gene is TRBV18, the J gene TRBJ2-7; 9 bases align to TRBD1. The CDR3 sequence is 13 residues long. Germline loops: CDR1 KGHSH, CDR2 LQKENI. V shed 4 bases, J shed 2 bases, and the junction held 0 bases outside the gene matches. This chain's CDR3 is CASSRQGAYEQYF. For the CDR3, the DNA is TGTGCCAGCTCACGACAGGGGGCCTACGAGCAGTACTTC. The full variable domain, in which reference TRBV18 and TRBJ2-7 provide the parts outside the CDR3, is NAGVMQNPRHLVRRRGQEARLRCSPMKGHSHVYWYRQLPEEGLKFMVYLQKENIIDESGMPKERFSAEFPKEGPSILRIQQVVRGDSAAYFCASSRQGAYEQYFGPGTRLTVT.

This clone came up once. This chain connects TRBV28 to TRBJ2-6, with TRBD1 matching 8 bases. Trimming removed 6 bases from V and 1 base from J; junction bases left unmatched: 2. The CDR3 is made up of 15 amino acids. Germline assignment: CDR1 MDHEN and CDR2 SYDVKM. In DNA form, the CDR3 reads TGTGCCAGCAGAAGGACAGGGTCTGGGGCCAACGTCCTGACTTTC. It translates to CASRRTGSGANVLTF.

The J gene is TRBJ2-7, the V gene TRBV2, with 12 bases lining up with TRBD2. The germline V gene has CDR1 SNHLY and CDR2 FYNNEI. V gave up 5 bases and J gave up 2 bases; unmatched junction bases: 7. The CDR3 spans 16 residues. The CDR3 is CASSFFLAGGPYEQYF. The CDR3 DNA is TGTGCCAGCAGTTTCTTCCTAGCGGGAGGGCCCTACGAGCAGTACTTC.